This T cell receptor (beta chain) was recorded in a study of OX40 agonist ivuxolimab in advanced cancers. Profiling relied on immunoSEQ multiplex PCR, and the TCRdb table lists in-frame clones only, not all of them. The table includes tens of thousands of clones, under 95% detected once. Findings of the study overall: Dosing at 0.1 to 3.0 mg/kg was accompanied by clonal expansion of CD4+ and CD8+ blood T cells by week 6.

Comments on this clone: Its target is not known.

V was pared by 7 bases and J by 3 bases, with 13 bases between. CDR1 is MRHNA, CDR2 SNTAGT, per germline. The CDR3 is made up of 13 amino acids. This clonotype was obtained from an adult with an advanced solid tumor such as melanoma, head and neck, liver or kidney cancer. This sequence joins TRBV6-4 and TRBJ2-7, with D uncertain. Material: CD4+ or CD8+ T cells sorted from blood, obtained in a trial of the OX40 agonist ivuxolimab. The CDR3 DNA reads as TGTGCCAGCAACGACGCACGGGTCTACGAGCAGTACTTC. Its translation is CASNDARVYEQYF.